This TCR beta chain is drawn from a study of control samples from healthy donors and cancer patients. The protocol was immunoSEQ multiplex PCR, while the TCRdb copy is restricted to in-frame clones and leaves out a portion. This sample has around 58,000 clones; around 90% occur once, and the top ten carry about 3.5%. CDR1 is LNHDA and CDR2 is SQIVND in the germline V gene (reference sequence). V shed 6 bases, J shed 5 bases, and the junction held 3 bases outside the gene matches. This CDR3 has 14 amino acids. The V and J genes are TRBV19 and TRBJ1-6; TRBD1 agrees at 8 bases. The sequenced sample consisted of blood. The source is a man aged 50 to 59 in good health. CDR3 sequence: CASSSGQDNSPLHF. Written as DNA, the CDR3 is TGTGCCAGTAGCTCGGGACAGGATAATTCACCCCTCCACTTT.